The T cell receptor beta chain described here comes from a study of blood T cell repertoires in COVID-19. About the research overall: Acute-phase and convalescent COVID-19 samples originated in the United States, Italy and Spain. Sources were T cells, B-cell-depleted T cells, or PBMCs; the material itself was cDNA or gDNA.

How the authors handled the data: Amplified reference gene primers provided the basis for estimating nucleated cell counts. Some clones are missing from TCRdb's copy, which holds only in-frame ones; the method was immunoSEQ multiplex PCR. Clone size and the V and J calls come from that table; the DNA yielded D and trimming. Of under 450,000 clones listed, over 65% are singletons. CDR3 length: 17 residues. V was clipped by 1 base and J by 6 bases; unmatched bases: 9. Per the germline V gene, CDR1 is LGHDT and CDR2 is YNNKEL (reference sequence). The source of this sequence is a human donor with acute or convalescent COVID-19. The donor label of this sample is uncertain. Sequencing was performed on peripheral blood. The J gene is TRBJ1-4, the V gene TRBV3-1 (or the pseudogene TRBV3-2); 9 bases fit TRBD1. CDR3: CASSQVGGRTGDEKLFF. The CDR3 nucleotides are TGTGCCAGCAGCCAAGTGGGCGGTAGGACAGGGGATGAAAAACTGTTTTTT.